This paragraph reports one T cell receptor (beta chain). This receptor's antigen is unknown. There are no base qualities to consult, and no much larger clone falls within one base. At the junction V is shortened by 4 bases and J by 7 bases, with 22 bases in between. CDR1 and CDR2 are read off the germline V gene (reference sequence) as LNHNV and YYDKDF. The CDR3 spans 17 residues, from the cysteine through the phenylalanine. The kept DNA is CDR3 alone, 51 bases in frame from the first base. This record comes from a study of T cells after somatic rescue of genetic block (dated by TCRdb to 2020 to 2022). Describing the broader study: The study assessed how robust, over the long term, a T-cell system was when the system had developed through somatic rescue of a genetic block in T-cell development.

Preparation of the library involved the immunoSEQ multiplex PCR assay. The table comes from immuneACCESS by way of TCRdb, which keeps in-frame sequences with V and J called. Part of the clones is missing from these tables; in studies checked, under half for an unresolved V gene and the rest for unknown reasons. For this sample the table gives around 64,000 clones, of which about 91% were detected only once. The ten biggest clones cover around 3% of the sample. Specimen: peripheral blood mononuclear cells (PBMCs). The rearranged segments are TRBV15 and TRBJ1-4; the best D guess is TRBD1, with 6 bases matching. This clonotype originated in a middle-aged man. The encoded CDR3 is CATSKAGVEGMTEKLFF. The DNA sequence follows: TGTGCCACCAGCAAGGCAGGGGTTGAGGGCATGACTGAAAAACTGTTTTTT.